This entry features one TCR beta chain sequence. V shed 5 bases, J shed 5 bases, and the junction held 15 bases outside the gene matches. Germline lookup yields CDR1 KGHSH and CDR2 LQKENI. The CDR3 consists of 17 residues. The protocol was immunoSEQ multiplex PCR, while the TCRdb copy is restricted to in-frame clones and leaves out a portion. The table has 40,000 to 50,000 clones, 60% to 80% seen once. This sample is part of a study of preoperative IRX-2 immunotherapy in early breast cancer. The treatment here: preoperative locoregional IRX-2 cytokine immunotherapy. Patients received preoperative, locoregional IRX-2 cytokine immunotherapy in a phase Ib study.

This TCR derives from a human donor with breast cancer. Sequences were derived from tumor tissue, sampled after IRX-2 immunotherapy. The rearrangement links TRBV18 to TRBJ2-7, with 10 bases identical to TRBD1. The CDR3 bases are TGTGCCAGCTCAATGAGGGGTCGGGGACAGGGGTACCACGAGCAGTACTTC. Translating gives CASSMRGRGQGYHEQYF.